This TCR beta chain was found in a study of blood T cell repertoires in COVID-19. About the research overall: The United States, Italy and Spain supplied acute and convalescent COVID-19 samples. T cells, B-cell-depleted T cells, or PBMCs supplied cDNA or gDNA.

TCRdb keeps only in-frame clones here, not all; method: immunoSEQ multiplex PCR. The sample has about 420,000 clones, about 90% seen once. V gave up 4 bases and J gave up 10 bases; unmatched junction bases: 8. Per germline, CDR1 KGHDR and CDR2 SFDVKD. This CDR3 has 16 amino acids. The source material was peripheral blood. This clonotype originated in a man aged 18 to 35 with COVID-19, enrolled during active disease. V is TRBV24-1 and J is TRBJ2-1; TRBD2 aligns across 14 bases. CDR3 in DNA: TGTGCCACCAGTGACAGACTAGCGGGAGGGCCCGGGGAGCAGTTCTTC. Its translation is CATSDRLAGGPGEQFF.